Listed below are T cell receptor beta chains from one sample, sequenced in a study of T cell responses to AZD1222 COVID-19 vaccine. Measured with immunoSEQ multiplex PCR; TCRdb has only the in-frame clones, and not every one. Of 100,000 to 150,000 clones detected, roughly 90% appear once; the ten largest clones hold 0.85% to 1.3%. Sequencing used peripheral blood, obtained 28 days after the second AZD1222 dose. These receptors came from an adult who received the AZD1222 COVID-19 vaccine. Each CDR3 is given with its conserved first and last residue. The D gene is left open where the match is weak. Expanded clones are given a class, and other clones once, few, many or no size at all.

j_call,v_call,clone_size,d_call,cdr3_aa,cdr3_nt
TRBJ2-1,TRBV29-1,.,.,CSVEDRGPAGYNEQFF,TGCAGCGTTGAAGATCGGGGTCCCGCGGGCTACAATGAGCAGTTCTTC
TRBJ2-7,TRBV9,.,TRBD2,CASSETSGRNEQYF,TGTGCCAGCAGCGAGACTAGCGGGAGGAACGAGCAGTACTTC
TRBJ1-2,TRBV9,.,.,CASSVGGDPRPNNYGYTF,TGTGCCAGCAGCGTAGGGGGCGACCCCCGGCCTAATAACTATGGCTACACCTTC
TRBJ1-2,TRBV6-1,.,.,CASSERAGNYGYTF,TGTGCCAGCAGTGAGCGGGCAGGCAACTATGGCTACACCTTC
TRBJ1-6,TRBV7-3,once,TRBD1,CASSSQGAGNSPLHF,TGTGCCAGCAGCTCACAGGGGGCAGGTAATTCACCCCTCCACTTT
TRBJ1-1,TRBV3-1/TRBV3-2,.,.,CASSQEQAMNTEAFF,TGTGCCAGCAGCCAAGAACAGGCCATGAACACTGAAGCTTTCTTT
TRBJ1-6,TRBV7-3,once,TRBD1,CASSLTRDRNSPLHF,TGTGCCAGCAGCTTAACGCGGGACAGAAATTCACCCCTCCACTTT
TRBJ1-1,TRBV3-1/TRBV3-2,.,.,CASSPSGGYTEAFF,TGTGCCAGCAGCCCCTCCGGAGGGTACACTGAAGCTTTCTTT
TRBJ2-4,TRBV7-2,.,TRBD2,CASSLAFGGEWYF,TGTGCCAGCAGCTTAGCTTTCGGGGGGGAATGGTACTTC
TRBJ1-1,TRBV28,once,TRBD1,CASSPPGQSEAFF,TGTGCCAGCAGTCCGCCGGGACAGAGTGAAGCTTTCTTT
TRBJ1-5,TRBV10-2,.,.,CASSDLNPNQPQHF,TGCGCCAGCAGTGATTTAAACCCCAATCAGCCCCAGCATTTT
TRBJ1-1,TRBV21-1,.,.,CASPPAEAFF,TGTGCCAGCCCCCCCGCTGAAGCTTTCTTT
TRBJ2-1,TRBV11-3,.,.,CASSLGDSGYNEQFF,TGTGCCAGCAGCTTAGGGGATAGCGGTTACAATGAGCAGTTCTTC
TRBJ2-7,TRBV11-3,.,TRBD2,CASSLTAGGTYEQYF,TGTGCCAGCAGCTTAACAGCGGGGGGGACCTACGAGCAGTACTTC
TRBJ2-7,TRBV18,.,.,CASSPSSSYEQYF,TGTGCCAGCTCACCGTCTAGCAGCTACGAGCAGTACTTC
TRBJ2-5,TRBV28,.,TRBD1,CASSLWQGARQETQYF,TGTGCCAGCAGTTTATGGCAGGGGGCGCGACAAGAGACCCAGTACTTC
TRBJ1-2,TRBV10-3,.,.,CANSGGDYGYTF,TGTGCTAACTCGGGGGGGGACTATGGCTACACCTTC
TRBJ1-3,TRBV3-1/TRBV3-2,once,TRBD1,CASSQDGTGGNTIYF,TGTGCCAGCAGCCAAGACGGGACAGGGGGAAACACCATATATTTT
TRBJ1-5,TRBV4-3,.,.,CASSRTVNQPQHF,TGCGCCAGCAGCCGGACAGTCAATCAGCCCCAGCATTTT
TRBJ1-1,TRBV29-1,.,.,CSVEVGGLEAFF,TGCAGCGTTGAGGTCGGTGGCCTTGAAGCTTTCTTT
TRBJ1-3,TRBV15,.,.,CATSRDPGSGNTIYF,TGTGCCACCAGCAGAGACCCGGGGTCTGGAAACACCATATATTTT
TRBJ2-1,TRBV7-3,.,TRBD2,CASSSRTSGSRNEQFF,TGTGCCAGCAGCTCCCGGACTAGCGGGAGTCGAAATGAGCAGTTCTTC
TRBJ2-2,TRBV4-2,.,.,CASSQGRGTGELFF,TGTGCCAGCAGCCAAGGGCGGGGCACCGGGGAGCTGTTTTTT
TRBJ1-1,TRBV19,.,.,CASSPGVRTTEAFF,TGTGCCAGTAGTCCCGGAGTGAGGACCACTGAAGCTTTCTTT
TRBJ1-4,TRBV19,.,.,CASSISGVPPNEKLFF,TGTGCCAGTAGTATATCGGGCGTTCCGCCAAATGAAAAACTGTTTTTT
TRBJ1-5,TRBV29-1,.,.,CSVGRDSNQPQHF,TGCAGCGTTGGACGGGATAGCAATCAGCCCCAGCATTTT
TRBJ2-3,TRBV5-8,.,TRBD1,CASSWGTGADTQYF,TGTGCCAGCAGCTGGGGGACAGGGGCAGATACGCAGTATTTT
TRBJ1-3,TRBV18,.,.,CASSPPGRLSGNTIYF,TGTGCCAGCTCACCACCGGGACGACTTTCTGGAAACACCATATATTTT
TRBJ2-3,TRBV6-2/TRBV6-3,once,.,CASSWGPAEYF,TGTGCCAGCAGTTGGGGGCCCGCGGAGTATTTT
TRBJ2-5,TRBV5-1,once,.,CASSFGGGQETQYF,TGCGCCAGCAGCTTCGGCGGTGGGCAGGAGACCCAGTACTTC
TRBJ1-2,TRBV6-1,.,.,CASSESSGGRGRGYTF,TGTGCCAGCAGTGAAAGTAGTGGAGGCAGGGGTCGTGGCTACACCTTC
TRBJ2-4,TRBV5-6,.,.,CASNLKGHIQYF,TGTGCCAGCAACCTTAAGGGACACATTCAGTACTTC
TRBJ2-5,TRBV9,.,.,CASSVGGARAETQYF,TGTGCCAGCAGCGTAGGTGGGGCTAGAGCAGAGACCCAGTACTTC
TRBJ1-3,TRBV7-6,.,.,CASSSGADENAIYF,TGTGCCAGCAGCTCGGGGGCGGACGAGAATGCCATATATTTT
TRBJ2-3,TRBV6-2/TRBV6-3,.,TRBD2,CASSLLAGSTDTQYF,TGTGCCAGCAGCTTACTAGCGGGGAGCACAGATACGCAGTATTTT
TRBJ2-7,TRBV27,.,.,CASSLSKLGYEQYF,TGTGCCAGCAGTTTATCAAAATTAGGGTACGAGCAGTACTTC
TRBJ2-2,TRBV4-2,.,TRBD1,CASSQSQGTNTGELFF,TGTGCCAGCAGCCAGTCACAGGGGACGAACACCGGGGAGCTGTTTTTT
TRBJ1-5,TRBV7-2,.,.,CASRASNQPQHF,TGTGCCAGCAGGGCTAGCAATCAGCCCCAGCATTTT
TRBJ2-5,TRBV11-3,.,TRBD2,CASSSGLGAKETQYF,TGTGCCAGCAGCTCAGGACTAGGGGCCAAAGAGACCCAGTACTTC
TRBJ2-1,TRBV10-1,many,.,CASSSDRPYNEQFF,TGCGCCAGCAGTTCTGACAGGCCCTACAATGAGCAGTTCTTC
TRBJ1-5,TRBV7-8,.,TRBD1,CASSQGGHSNQPQHF,TGTGCCAGCAGCCAGGGGGGACATAGCAATCAGCCCCAGCATTTT
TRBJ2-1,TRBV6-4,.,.,CASRPGTGDSYNEQFF,TGTGCCAGCAGGCCTGGGACTGGGGACTCCTACAATGAGCAGTTCTTC
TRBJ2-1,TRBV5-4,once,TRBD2,CASSIAGGASNEQFF,TGTGCCAGCAGCATAGCGGGAGGGGCTAGCAATGAGCAGTTCTTC
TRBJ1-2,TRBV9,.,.,CASRNRDGYTF,TGTGCCAGCAGAAACAGGGATGGCTACACCTTC
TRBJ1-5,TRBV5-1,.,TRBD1,CASSLTGEQPQHF,TGCGCCAGCAGCCTAACAGGGGAACAGCCCCAGCATTTT
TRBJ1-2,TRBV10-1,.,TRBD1,CASSESGTGLDYGYTF,TGCGCCAGCAGTGAGTCGGGGACAGGGTTGGACTATGGCTACACCTTC
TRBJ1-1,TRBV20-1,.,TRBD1,CSAWGTGEAFF,TGCAGTGCCTGGGGGACAGGGGAAGCTTTCTTT
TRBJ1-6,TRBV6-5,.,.,CASSYRQETNSPLHF,TGTGCCAGCAGTTACCGACAGGAGACGAATTCACCCCTCCACTTT
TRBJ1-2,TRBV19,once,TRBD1,CASSAGTGLNYGYTF,TGTGCCAGTAGTGCCGGGACAGGCCTAAACTATGGCTACACCTTC
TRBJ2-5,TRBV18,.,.,CASSPALYQETQYF,TGTGCCAGCTCACCTGCATTGTACCAAGAGACCCAGTACTTC
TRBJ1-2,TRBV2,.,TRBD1,CASSESDRGDYGYTF,TGTGCCAGCAGTGAATCTGACAGGGGGGACTATGGCTACACCTTC
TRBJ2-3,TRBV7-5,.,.,CVRSSRAGGPGTDTQYF,TGTGTCAGAAGCTCCCGAGCGGGAGGGCCGGGCACAGATACGCAGTATTTT
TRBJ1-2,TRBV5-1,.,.,CASSLATAVYGYTF,TGCGCCAGCAGCTTGGCAACAGCGGTCTATGGCTACACCTTC
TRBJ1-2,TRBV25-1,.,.,CANPVGAPSYGYTF,TGTGCCAACCCGGTAGGAGCCCCTAGCTATGGCTACACCTTC
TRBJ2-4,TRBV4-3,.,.,CASSWKDGNIQYF,TGCGCCAGCAGCTGGAAGGACGGAAACATTCAGTACTTC
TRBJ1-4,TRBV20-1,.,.,CSASSRELATNEKLFF,TGCAGTGCTAGTTCGAGGGAGCTTGCAACTAATGAAAAACTGTTTTTT
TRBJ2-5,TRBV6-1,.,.,CASSEQGTGKETQYF,TGTGCCAGCAGTGAACAGGGAACGGGTAAAGAGACCCAGTACTTC